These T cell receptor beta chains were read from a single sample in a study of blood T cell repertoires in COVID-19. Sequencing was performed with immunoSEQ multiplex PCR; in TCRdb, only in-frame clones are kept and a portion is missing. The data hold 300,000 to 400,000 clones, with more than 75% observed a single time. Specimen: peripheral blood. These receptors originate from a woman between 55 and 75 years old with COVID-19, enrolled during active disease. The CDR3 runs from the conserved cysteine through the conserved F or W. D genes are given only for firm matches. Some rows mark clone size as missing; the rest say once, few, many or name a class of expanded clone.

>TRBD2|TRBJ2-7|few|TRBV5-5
TGTGCCAGCAGCCTAGCGGGGGGTAGTAACGAGCAGTACTTC
CASSLAGGSNEQYF
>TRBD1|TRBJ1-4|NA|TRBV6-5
TGTGCCAGCAAGCCGGGACAGGGGCGTAAACTGTTTTTT
CASKPGQGRKLFF
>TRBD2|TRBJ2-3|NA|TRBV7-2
TGTGCCAGCAGCAGGACTAGCGGGTATAGCACAGATACGCAGTATTTT
CASSRTSGYSTDTQYF
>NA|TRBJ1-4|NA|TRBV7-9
TGTGCCAGCAGCTTCGGCGGGGGTATAAAGGAAAAACTGTTTTTT
CASSFGGGIKEKLFF
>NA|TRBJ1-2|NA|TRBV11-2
TGTGCCAGCAGCAAAGGGGTACTACGCGACAACTATGGCTACACCTTC
CASSKGVLRDNYGYTF
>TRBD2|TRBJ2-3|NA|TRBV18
TGTGCCAGCTCACGGCTCGGGGGGAGCACAGATACGCAGTATTTT
CASSRLGGSTDTQYF
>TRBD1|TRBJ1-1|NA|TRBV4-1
TGCGCCAGCAGCCAAGAACAGGGGGCCGCGGAAGCTTTCTTT
CASSQEQGAAEAFF
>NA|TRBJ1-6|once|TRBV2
TGTGCCAGCAGTGTGGTCAGGGAGGGTTCACCCCTCCACTTT
CASSVVREGSPLHF
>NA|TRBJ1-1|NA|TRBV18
TGTGCCAGCACGGGACTAGGGGGAACCCCGACTGAAGCTTTCTTT
CASTGLGGTPTEAFF
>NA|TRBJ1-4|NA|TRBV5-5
TGTGCCAGCAGCCCCTGGGGGGGGTCACAAAACGAAAAACTGTTTTTT
CASSPWGGSQNEKLFF
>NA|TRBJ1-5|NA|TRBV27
TGTGCCAGCAGTTCCTGGACCGGGGGGGGGCCCCAGCATTTT
CASSSWTGGGPQHF
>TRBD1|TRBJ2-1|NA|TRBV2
TGTGCCAGCAGACCGGACAGGGGAACCTACAATGAGCAGTTCTTC
CASRPDRGTYNEQFF
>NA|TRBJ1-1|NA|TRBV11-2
TGTGCCAGCAGCTTAGTGGGGACACCTACGAACACTGAAGCTTTCTTT
CASSLVGTPTNTEAFF
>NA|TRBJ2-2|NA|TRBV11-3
TGTGCCAGCAGGGGGCACCCCGGGGAGCTGTTTTTT
CASRGHPGELFF
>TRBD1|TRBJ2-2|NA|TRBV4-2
TGTGCCAGCAGCCAAATGCGGGGACAGGGAAACACCGGGGAGCTGTTTTTT
CASSQMRGQGNTGELFF
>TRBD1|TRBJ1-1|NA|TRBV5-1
TGCGCCAGCAGCTTGGGGGACAGACCTGAAGCTTTCTTT
CASSLGDRPEAFF
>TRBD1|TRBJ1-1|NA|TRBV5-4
TGTGCCAGCAGCCCCGGGGCAGGGGGCTTTGTCACTGAAGCTTTCTTT
CASSPGAGGFVTEAFF